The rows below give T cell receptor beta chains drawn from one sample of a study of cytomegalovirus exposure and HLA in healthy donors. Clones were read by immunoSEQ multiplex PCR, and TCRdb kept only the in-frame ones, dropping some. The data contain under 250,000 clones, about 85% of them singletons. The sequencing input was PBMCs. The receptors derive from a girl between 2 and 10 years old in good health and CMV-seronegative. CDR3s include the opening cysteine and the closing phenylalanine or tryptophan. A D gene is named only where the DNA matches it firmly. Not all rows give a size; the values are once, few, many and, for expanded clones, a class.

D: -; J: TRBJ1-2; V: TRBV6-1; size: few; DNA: TGTGCCAGCAGTGAAGCTTTCGGGCCGAGCGGAGGCTACACCTTC; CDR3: CASSEAFGPSGGYTF
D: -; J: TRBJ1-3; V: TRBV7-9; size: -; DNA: TGTGCCAGCAGCTCACCCGGCGGGGTCCACTCTGGAAACACCATATATTTT; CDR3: CASSSPGGVHSGNTIYF
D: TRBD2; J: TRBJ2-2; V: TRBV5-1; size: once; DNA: TGCGCCAGCAGCTTTCTAGCGGGGGCGGACGGGGAGCTGTTTTTT; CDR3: CASSFLAGADGELFF
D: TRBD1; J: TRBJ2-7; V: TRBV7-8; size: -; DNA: TGTGCCAGCAGCTTTATGCCCGGGACAGACTACGAGCAGTACTTC; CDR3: CASSFMPGTDYEQYF
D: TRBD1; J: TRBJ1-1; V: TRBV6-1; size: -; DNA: TGTGCCAGCAGGAGGGACAGGGGGGGGTTGACTGAAGCTTTCTTT; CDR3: CASRRDRGGLTEAFF
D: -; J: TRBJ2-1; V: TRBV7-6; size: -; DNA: TGTGCCAGCAGCCCCCAGACCCTAGGCAATGAGCAGTTCTTC; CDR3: CASSPQTLGNEQFF
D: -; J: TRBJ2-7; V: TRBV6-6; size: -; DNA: TGTGCCAGCACCCGCGGAGAGGTTCTACCTTACGAGCAGTACTTC; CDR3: CASTRGEVLPYEQYF
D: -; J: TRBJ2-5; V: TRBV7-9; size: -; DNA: TGTGCCAGCAGCCTGGGTGGCGGACAAGAGACCCAGTACTTC; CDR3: CASSLGGGQETQYF
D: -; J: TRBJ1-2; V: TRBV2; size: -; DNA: TGTGCCACCACCTCGGGGGTTTCAAATGGCTACACCTTC; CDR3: CATTSGVSNGYTF
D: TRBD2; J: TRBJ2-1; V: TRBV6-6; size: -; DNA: TGTGCCAGCAGTTACGCACGGACTAGCGTAATTGAGCAGTTCTTC; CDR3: CASSYARTSVIEQFF
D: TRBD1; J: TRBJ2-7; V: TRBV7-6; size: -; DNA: TGTGCCAGCAGCAACCGGGACAGGTACTACGAGCAGTACTTC; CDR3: CASSNRDRYYEQYF
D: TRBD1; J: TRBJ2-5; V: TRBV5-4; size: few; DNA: TGTGCCAGCAGCTTGCCCCTGACAGGGTCCGGGGAGACCCAGTACTTC; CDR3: CASSLPLTGSGETQYF
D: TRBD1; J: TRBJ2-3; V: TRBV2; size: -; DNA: TGTGCCAGCGCACTCCGGACAGGGGAGGTAGATACGCAGTATTTT; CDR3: CASALRTGEVDTQYF
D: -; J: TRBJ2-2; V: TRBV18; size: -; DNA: TGTGCCAGCTCGCCGAGCTCGGGACAGAACACCGGGGAGCTGTTTTTT; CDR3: CASSPSSGQNTGELFF
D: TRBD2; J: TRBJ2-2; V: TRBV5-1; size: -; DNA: TGCGCCAGCAGTCCTAGACTAGCGGGGAACACCGGGGAGCTGTTTTTT; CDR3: CASSPRLAGNTGELFF
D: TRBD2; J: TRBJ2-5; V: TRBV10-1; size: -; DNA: TGCGCCAGCAGTGAGGGGCTAGCGGGCAGGCAAGAGACCCAGTACTTC; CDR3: CASSEGLAGRQETQYF
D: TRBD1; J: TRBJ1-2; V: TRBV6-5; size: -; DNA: TGTGCCAGCTCGGTTCGTGACAGGGAGGATGGCTACACCTTC; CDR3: CASSVRDREDGYTF
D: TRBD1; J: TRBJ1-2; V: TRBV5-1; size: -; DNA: TGCGCCAGCAGCTTGGACTCGGGACAGGGGACTTGGAACTATGGCTACACCTTC; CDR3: CASSLDSGQGTWNYGYTF
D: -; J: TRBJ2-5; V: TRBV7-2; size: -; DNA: TGTGCCAGCAGCTCCGGTGGCGGGTCGTGGGAGACCCAGTACTTC; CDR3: CASSSGGGSWETQYF
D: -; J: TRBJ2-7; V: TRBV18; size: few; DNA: TGTGCCAGCTCACCAAATACCCTGATCAGCTCCTACGAGCAGTACTTC; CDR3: CASSPNTLISSYEQYF
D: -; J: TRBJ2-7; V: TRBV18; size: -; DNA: TGTGCCAGCTCACCACCGACTGACTCCTACGAGCAGTACTTC; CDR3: CASSPPTDSYEQYF
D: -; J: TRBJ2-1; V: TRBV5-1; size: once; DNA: TGCGCCAGCAGCTTGGCTCTCTACAATGAGCAGTTCTTC; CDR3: CASSLALYNEQFF
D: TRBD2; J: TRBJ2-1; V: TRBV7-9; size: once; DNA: TGTGCCAGCAGCCCTAGCGGGAGAAGAGATGAGCAGTTCTTC; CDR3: CASSPSGRRDEQFF
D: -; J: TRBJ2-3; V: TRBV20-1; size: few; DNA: TGCAGTGCTAGAGATCTTACAAGGCAGTATTTT; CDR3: CSARDLTRQYF